This T cell receptor beta chain was retrieved from a study of T cells after yellow fever vaccination. Of note for this clonotype: Its antigen is as yet unknown.

TCRdb redid the calling of the 5' RACE reads with MiXCR, one entry per CDR3 protein. The sample has about 580,000 distinct CDR3 sequences; less than 20% are singletons. Findings and caveats of the study: Booster sampling recovered most clones from primary vaccination (nearly 98% CD4, just over 85% CD8).

The CDR3 runs 16 residues. V dropped 7 bases and J dropped 3; count of bases not matched to a gene: 9. Germline V gene lookup returns CDR1 SGHRS and CDR2 YFSETQ. The sequence came from a young man who received the YFV17D yellow fever vaccine. The specimen comprised PBMCs, sampled about 5 days after the first yellow fever vaccination. This chain joins TRBV5-1 and TRBJ2-1, with 11 bases identical to TRBD1. CDR3 sequence (DNA): TGCGCCAGCGGGGACAGGGGGTTGGATCACTACAATGAGCAGTTCTTC. Translating gives CASGDRGLDHYNEQFF.